What follows are 4 T cell receptor beta chains derived from one specimen sequenced in a study of T cells expressing NK-cell markers. Using the 5' RACE reads, TCRdb records one entry per CDR3 protein without DNA. The listing contains tens of thousands of distinct CDR3 sequences. What was sequenced was blood T cells: a sorted CD56 or NKG2C T cell subset, CD4+ or CD8+ T cells, or bulk PBMC T cells (not recorded which). The receptors originated from a woman aged 18-70 years in good health.

The V and J genes are TRBV24-1 and TRBJ2-3; TCRdb's D call, TRBD2, is unchecked because there is no DNA. The germline V gene has CDR1 KGHDR and CDR2 SFDVKD. The CDR3 length is 20 residues. CDR3: CATSDLQVHSGTRSTDTQYF.

The rearrangement uses TRBV15 and TRBJ2-1. The CDR3 totals 15 residues. Germline CDR1 is LNHNV and CDR2 is YYDKDF (reference sequence). CDR3 sequence: CATSRVGYGYNEQFF.

This sequence joins TRBV15 and TRBJ2-3; TCRdb picks TRBD2, but there is no DNA to check that call. In germline, CDR1 is LNHNV, CDR2 YYDKDF (reference sequence). CDR3 length equals 20 residues. CDR3 in amino acids: CATSRVPPPSTSGMKDTQYF.

The rearrangement uses TRBV7-8 and TRBJ2-5; TCRdb gives TRBD2 as the D gene, but with no DNA this cannot be confirmed. Germline-derived CDR1 and CDR2 are SGHVS and FQNEAQ. The CDR3 sequence is 18 residues long. CDR3 region: CASSLKPLAELGIETQYF.